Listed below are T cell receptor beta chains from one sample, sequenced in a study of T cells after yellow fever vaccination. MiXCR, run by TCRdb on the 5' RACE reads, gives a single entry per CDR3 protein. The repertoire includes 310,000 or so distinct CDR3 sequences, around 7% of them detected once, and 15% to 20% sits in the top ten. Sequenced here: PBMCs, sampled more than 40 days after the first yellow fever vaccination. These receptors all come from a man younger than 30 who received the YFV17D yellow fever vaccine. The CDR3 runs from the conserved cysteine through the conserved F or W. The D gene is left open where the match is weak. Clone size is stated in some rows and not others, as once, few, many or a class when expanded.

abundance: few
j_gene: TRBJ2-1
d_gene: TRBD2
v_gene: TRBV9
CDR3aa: CASSVVSGDHNEQFF
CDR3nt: TGTGCCAGCAGCGTAGTTAGCGGGGATCACAATGAGCAGTTCTTC

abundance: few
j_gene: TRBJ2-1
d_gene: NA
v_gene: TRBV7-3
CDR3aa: CASSLTRAGIHRSYNEQFF
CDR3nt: TGTGCCAGCAGCTTAACCCGGGCAGGGATCCATAGGTCCTACAATGAGCAGTTCTTC

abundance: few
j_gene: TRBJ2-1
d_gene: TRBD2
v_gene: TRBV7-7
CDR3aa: CASSPVGGSYNEQFF
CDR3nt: TGTGCCAGCAGTCCAGTGGGGGGGTCCTACAATGAGCAGTTCTTC

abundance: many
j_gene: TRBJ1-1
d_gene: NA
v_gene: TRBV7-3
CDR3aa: CASSLGSSSTEAFF
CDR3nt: TGTGCCAGCAGCTTAGGGTCCAGTAGCACTGAAGCTTTCTTT

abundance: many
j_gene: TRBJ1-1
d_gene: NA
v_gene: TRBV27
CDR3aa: CASSLSNSLYSEAFF
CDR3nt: TGTGCCAGCAGTTTATCGAACAGCTTGTACTCCGAAGCTTTCTTT

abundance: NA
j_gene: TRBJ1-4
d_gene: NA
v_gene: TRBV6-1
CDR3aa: CASSTGQGGDEKLFF
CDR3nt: TGTGCCAGCAGCACGGGGCAGGGAGGGGATGAAAAACTGTTTTTT

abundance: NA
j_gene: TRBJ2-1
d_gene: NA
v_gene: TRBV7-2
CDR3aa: CASSLVVGGGMRFF
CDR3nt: TGTGCCAGCAGCTTAGTGGTTGGGGGGGGCATGAGGTTCTTC

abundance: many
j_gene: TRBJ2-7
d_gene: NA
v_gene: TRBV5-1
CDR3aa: CASSFTGQYEQYF
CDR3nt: TGCGCCAGCAGCTTTACAGGGCAGTACGAGCAGTACTTC

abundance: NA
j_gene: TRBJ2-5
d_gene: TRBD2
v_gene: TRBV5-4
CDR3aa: CASSPGGQGETQYF
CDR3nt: TGTGCCAGCAGCCCGGGGGGGCAGGGAGAGACCCAGTACTTC

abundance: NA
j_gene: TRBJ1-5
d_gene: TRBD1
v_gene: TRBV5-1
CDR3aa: CASSLGDREVQPQHF
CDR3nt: TGCGCCAGCAGCTTGGGGGACAGGGAGGTTCAGCCCCAGCATTTT

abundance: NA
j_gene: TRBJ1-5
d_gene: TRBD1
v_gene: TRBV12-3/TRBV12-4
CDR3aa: CASSLGSGGLYSNQPQHF
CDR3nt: TGTGCCAGCAGTTTAGGTTCAGGGGGACTATATAGCAATCAGCCCCAGCATTTT

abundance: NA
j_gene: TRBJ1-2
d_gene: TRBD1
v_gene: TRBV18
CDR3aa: CASSRQGNGYTF
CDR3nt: TGTGCCAGCTCTCGACAGGGGAATGGCTACACCTTC

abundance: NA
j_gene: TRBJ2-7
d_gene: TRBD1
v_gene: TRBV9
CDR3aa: CARQTGVHEQYF
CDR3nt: TGTGCCAGACAGACAGGGGTCCACGAGCAGTACTTC

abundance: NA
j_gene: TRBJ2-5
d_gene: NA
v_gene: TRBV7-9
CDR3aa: CASSAVGNSVETQYF
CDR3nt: TGTGCCAGCAGCGCTGTCGGCAATTCAGTTGAGACCCAGTACTTC

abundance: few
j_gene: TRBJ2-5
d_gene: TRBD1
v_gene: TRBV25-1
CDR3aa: CASSVGTGGTQYF
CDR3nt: TGTGCCAGCAGTGTAGGGACAGGGGGAACCCAGTACTTC

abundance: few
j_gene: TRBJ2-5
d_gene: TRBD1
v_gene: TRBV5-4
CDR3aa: CASSWGRTGQETQYF
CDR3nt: TGTGCCAGCAGCTGGGGACGGACAGGACAAGAGACCCAGTACTTC

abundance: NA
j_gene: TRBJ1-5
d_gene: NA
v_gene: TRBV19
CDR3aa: CASSTGQINQPQHF
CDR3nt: TGTGCCAGTAGTACCGGACAGATCAATCAGCCCCAGCATTTT

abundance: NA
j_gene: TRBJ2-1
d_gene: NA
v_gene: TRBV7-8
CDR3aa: CASSLVVGELDNEQFF
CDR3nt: TGTGCCAGCAGCTTAGTTGTCGGGGAACTGGACAATGAGCAGTTCTTC

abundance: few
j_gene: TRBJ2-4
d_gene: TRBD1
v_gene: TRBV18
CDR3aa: CASSPPGDRLKNIQYF
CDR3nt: TGTGCCAGCTCACCACCGGGGGACAGGCTCAAAAACATTCAGTACTTC

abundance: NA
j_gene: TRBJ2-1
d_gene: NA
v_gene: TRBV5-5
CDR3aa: CAMGPEGRHNEQFF
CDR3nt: TGTGCCATGGGCCCCGAGGGACGGCACAATGAGCAGTTCTTC

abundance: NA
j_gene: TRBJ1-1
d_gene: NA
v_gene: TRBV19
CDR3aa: CASSMGIGTEAFF
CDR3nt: TGTGCCAGTAGTATGGGTATTGGCACTGAAGCTTTCTTT

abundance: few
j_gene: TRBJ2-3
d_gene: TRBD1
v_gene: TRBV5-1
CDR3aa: CASSSDRGPTDTQYF
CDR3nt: TGCGCCAGCAGCAGCGACAGGGGGCCCACAGATACGCAGTATTTT

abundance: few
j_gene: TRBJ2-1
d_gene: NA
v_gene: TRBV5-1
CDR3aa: CASSLDRDGNEQFF
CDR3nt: TGCGCCAGCAGCTTGGACCGGGACGGCAATGAGCAGTTCTTC

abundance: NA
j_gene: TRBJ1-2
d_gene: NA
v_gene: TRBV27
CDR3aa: CASSFGRDLGYTF
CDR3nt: TGTGCCAGCAGTTTCGGCAGGGATCTAGGCTACACCTTC

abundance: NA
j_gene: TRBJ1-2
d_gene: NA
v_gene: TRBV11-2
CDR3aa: CASSFRLSTDNFNYGYTF
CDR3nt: TGTGCCAGCAGTTTCAGACTATCTACGGACAATTTTAACTATGGCTACACCTTC

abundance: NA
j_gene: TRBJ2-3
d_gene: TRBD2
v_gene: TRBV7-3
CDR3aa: CACSLTSGGPEVTDTQYF
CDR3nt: TGTGCCTGCAGTTTGACTAGCGGGGGCCCGGAGGTGACAGATACGCAGTATTTT

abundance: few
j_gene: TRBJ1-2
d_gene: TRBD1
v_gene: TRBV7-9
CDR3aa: CASSFTGTGSDGYGYTF
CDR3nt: TGTGCCAGCAGCTTTACCGGGACAGGGTCAGACGGCTATGGCTACACCTTC

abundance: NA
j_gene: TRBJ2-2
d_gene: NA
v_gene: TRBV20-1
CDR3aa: CSAKAVGTGELFF
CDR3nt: TGCAGTGCTAAAGCGGTCGGAACCGGGGAGCTGTTTTTT

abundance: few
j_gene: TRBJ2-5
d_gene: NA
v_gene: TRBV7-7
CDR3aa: CASSLGLNQETQYF
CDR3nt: TGTGCCAGCAGCTTAGGTCTAAACCAAGAGACCCAGTACTTC

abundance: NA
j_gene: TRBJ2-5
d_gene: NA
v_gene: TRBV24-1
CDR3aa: CATSDLWAEEETQYF
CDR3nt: TGTGCCACCAGTGATTTGTGGGCGGAGGAAGAGACCCAGTACTTC

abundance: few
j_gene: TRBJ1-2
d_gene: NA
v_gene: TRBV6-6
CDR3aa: CASSSVGGLGYTF
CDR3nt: TGTGCCAGCAGCAGCGTGGGGGGCCTAGGCTACACCTTC

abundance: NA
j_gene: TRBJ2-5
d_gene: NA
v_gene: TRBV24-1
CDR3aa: CATSRGDKETQYF
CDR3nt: TGTGCCACCAGTCGAGGGGACAAAGAGACCCAGTACTTC

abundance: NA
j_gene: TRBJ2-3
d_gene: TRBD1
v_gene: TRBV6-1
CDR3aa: CASSEQGQGLADTQYF
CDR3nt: TGTGCCAGCAGTGAACAGGGACAGGGGTTAGCAGATACGCAGTATTTT

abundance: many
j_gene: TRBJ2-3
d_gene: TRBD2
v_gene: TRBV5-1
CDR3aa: CASSFRFIQRGHQDTQYF
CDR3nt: TGCGCCAGCAGCTTTCGGTTTATCCAGCGGGGGCACCAAGATACGCAGTATTTT

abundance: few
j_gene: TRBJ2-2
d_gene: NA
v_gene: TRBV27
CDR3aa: CASRLWGTGELFF
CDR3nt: TGTGCCAGCAGACTCTGGGGTACCGGGGAGCTGTTTTTT

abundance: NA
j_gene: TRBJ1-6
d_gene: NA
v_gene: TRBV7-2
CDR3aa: CASSLSVGKQPLHF
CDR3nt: TGTGCCAGCAGCTTGTCCGTGGGGAAACAACCCCTCCACTTT

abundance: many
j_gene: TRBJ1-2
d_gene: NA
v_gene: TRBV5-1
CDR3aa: CASSLGAGTNYGYTF
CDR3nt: TGCGCCAGCAGCTTGGGGGCAGGCACTAACTATGGCTACACCTTC

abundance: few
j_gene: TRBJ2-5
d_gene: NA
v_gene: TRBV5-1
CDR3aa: CASSGGQETQYF
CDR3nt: TGCGCCAGCAGCGGGGGCCAGGAGACCCAGTACTTC

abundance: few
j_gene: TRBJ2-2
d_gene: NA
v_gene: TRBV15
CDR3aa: CATSRDSASRELFF
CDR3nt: TGTGCCACCAGCAGAGATAGCGCTAGCCGGGAGCTGTTTTTT